Sequencing of this T cell receptor beta chain was carried out in a study of T cells in Graves' hyperthyroidism and ophthalmopathy. Whole-study results and caveats: Blood shared most expanded thyroid clonotypes above 0.001.

A word on this clonotype: The antigen remains unidentified.

Amplified TCR beta CDR3 regions derived from RNA transcripts. The HTBI primer set drove a first-round RT-PCR of the TCR CDR3. A single record per CDR3 protein comes from TCRdb applying MiXCR to the multiplex PCR reads. Counted here are about 370,000 distinct CDR3 sequences, about 15% occurring once; the ten biggest clones make up around 20%. Trimming at V came to 5 bases and at J to 4 bases, leaving 11 bases not matched to a gene. Per the germline V gene, CDR1 is SGHTA and CDR2 is FQGNSA. This CDR3 is built from 18 residues. The sample consisted of blood. The receptor was isolated from a woman between 55 and 75 years old with Graves' ophthalmopathy. The gene calls are TRBV7-2 and TRBJ2-3; TRBD2 aligns across 14 bases. The CDR3 here is CASSPRTSGRSEPDTQYF. The CDR3 coding sequence is TGTGCCAGCAGCCCGAGGACTAGCGGGAGGAGCGAGCCAGATACGCAGTATTTT.